This TCR beta chain was sequenced for a study of response to subunit inactivated influenza vaccine. In its sample, this clonotype was seen many times. Its cognate antigen is unknown. CDR1 KGHSH and CDR2 LQKENI come from the germline V gene. Trimming took 6 bases from V and 1 from J; bases not matched to a gene: 9. There are 15 residues in the CDR3. The study, taken as a whole, reports: There was a suggestion from the authors that each seasonal influenza vaccination recruits few new T cells.

TCRdb reprocessed the RT-PCR reads via MiXCR and lists one record per CDR3 protein. The sample gives roughly 150,000 distinct CDR3 sequences, roughly 11% of which show up once; around an eighth is in the top ten. The chain employs TRBV18 and TRBJ2-7; 7 bases are a match to TRBD1. This TCR derives from a man aged 45-65 years who received an inactivated influenza vaccine. Sequencing used non-naive T cells sorted from PBMCs, obtained about 40 days after vaccination. CDR3 sequence: CASSMGQQSSYEQYF. In DNA, the CDR3 is TGTGCCAGCTCCATGGGACAGCAGTCTTCCTACGAGCAGTACTTC. Full variable domain (outside the CDR3, taken from reference TRBV18 and TRBJ2-7): NAGVMQNPRHLVRRRGQEARLRCSPMKGHSHVYWYRQLPEEGLKFMVYLQKENIIDESGMPKERFSAEFPKEGPSILRIQQVVRGDSAAYFCASSMGQQSSYEQYFGPGTRLTVT.